This passage covers 30 T cell receptor beta chains from one sample sequenced in a study of identical twins. Via MiXCR, TCRdb re-called the 5' RACE reads, giving one row per CDR3 protein. The sample lists around 670,000 distinct CDR3 sequences, roughly 6% occurring once. The sequenced material came from naive T cells sorted from blood. Receptors originate from a man between 18 and 35 years old in good health.

J is TRBJ2-7 and V is TRBV15; perhaps D is TRBD1 or TRBD2 (5 bases each). Trimming removed 3 bases at V and 5 bases at J, with 17 bases between. The germline V gene has CDR1 LNHNV and CDR2 YYDKDF (reference sequence). This CDR3 comprises 15 residues. The chain's CDR3 is CATSSSSGAPHEQYF. In DNA, the CDR3 is TGTGCCACCAGCAGTAGTTCCGGGGCTCCACACGAGCAGTACTTC.

In its sample, this clonotype was seen a few times. V and J are TRBV11-1 and TRBJ2-5; 13 nucleotides line up with TRBD2. CDR1 and CDR2 from the germline V gene are SGHAT and FQDESV (reference sequence). V was pared by 5 bases and J by 4 bases, with 7 bases of the junction left unmatched. The CDR3 contains 16 residues. This CDR3 reads CASSIAGLAGSETQYF. CDR3 nucleotides: TGTGCCAGCAGCATCGCGGGACTAGCGGGATCAGAGACCCAGTACTTC.

This clonotype was counted only a few times. V is TRBV30 and J is TRBJ1-1, with a weak D call TRBD1 (5 bases). The ends were cut back, 3 bases at V and 2 bases at J, with 10 bases in the middle. This CDR3 has 13 amino acids. CDR1 is GTSNPN, CDR2 SVGIG, per germline (reference sequence). The CDR3 protein is CAWSLQVNTEAFF. CDR3 DNA: TGTGCCTGGAGCCTACAGGTTAACACTGAAGCTTTCTTT.

This chain uses TRBV19 with TRBJ1-5; D unresolved. V was trimmed by 1 base and J by 5 bases, leaving 18 bases between them. The CDR3 is 17 amino acids. Germline loops: CDR1 LNHDA, CDR2 SQIVND (reference sequence). The CDR3 loop reads CASSIAPRAGNHQPQHF. Here the CDR3 DNA reads TGTGCCAGTAGTATAGCCCCCCGGGCGGGGAACCATCAGCCCCAGCATTTT. The variable domain in full, completed from reference TRBV19 and TRBJ1-5, reads DGGITQSPKYLFRKEGQNVTLSCEQNLNHDAMYWYRQDPGQGLRLIYYSQIVNDFQKGDIAEGYSVSREKKESFPLTVTSAQKNPTAFYLCASSIAPRAGNHQPQHFGDGTRLSIL.

In this sample, this clonotype turned up many times. The chain has TRBV19 and TRBJ2-5, with D unclear. This CDR3 region has 15 residues. Germline V CDR1 and CDR2: LNHDA, SQIVND (reference sequence). V was shortened by 3 bases and J by 2 bases, with 13 bases between the two germline ends. The CDR3 region has the DNA TGTGCCAGTAGTATGCGGCCACTGTGGCAAGAGACCCAGTACTTC. It yields the protein CASSMRPLWQETQYF.

This clonotype has ten or more counts. The genes are TRBV7-2 and TRBJ2-7; 8 positions match TRBD1. V gave up 6 bases and J gave up 5 bases; unmatched junction bases: 3. The V gene's germline CDR1 is SGHTA and CDR2 FQGNSA. The CDR3 length is 12 residues. The CDR3 sequence: CASSSGGDEQYF. In DNA, the CDR3 is TGTGCCAGCAGTTCAGGGGGCGACGAGCAGTACTTC.

This clonotype has a handful of counts. The chain links TRBV7-6 to TRBJ1-6; 8 positions match TRBD1. Looked up from germline, CDR1 is SGHVS and CDR2 is FNYEAQ. V lost 5 bases and J lost 8; bases outside the gene matches: 8. The CDR3 runs to 15 residues. As DNA, the CDR3 is TGTGCCAGCAGCCGGACAGGGAATGAAGATTCACCCCTCCACTTT. The encoded protein is CASSRTGNEDSPLHF.

In this sample, this clonotype turned up many times. The V and J genes are TRBV12-3 or TRBV12-4 and TRBJ1-1; D is possibly TRBD1 (5 bases). Trimming shortened V by 6 bases and J by 7 bases, and 12 bases separated the two germline ends. This CDR3 contains 12 residues. CDR3 protein: CASRWERGEAFF. CDR3 in DNA: TGTGCCAGCAGGTGGGAAAGGGGTGAAGCTTTCTTT.

This clonotype was found many times. The chain employs TRBV29-1 and TRBJ2-5; D might be TRBD1 (5 bases). This CDR3 spans 13 amino acids. Germline V CDR1 and CDR2: SQVTM, ANQGSEA. Deletions cut 7 bases from V and 2 bases from J, with 14 bases between. Here the CDR3 reads CSGAETVQETQYF. The CDR3 bases are TGCAGCGGGGCTGAGACAGTACAAGAGACCCAGTACTTC.

This clonotype has just a few counts. The chain joins TRBV29-1 to TRBJ2-1; no clear D. Per the germline V gene, CDR1 is SQVTM and CDR2 is ANQGSEA. The V gene lost 7 bases and the J gene lost 4 bases, with 11 bases spanning the gap. The CDR3 is made up of 12 amino acids. CDR3 sequence reads: CSGAERYNEQFF. The CDR3 coding sequence is TGCAGCGGCGCCGAACGGTACAATGAGCAGTTCTTC.

This clonotype was recorded once. The rearrangement joins TRBV28 to TRBJ2-7, with TRBD1 matching 8 bases. CDR1 MDHEN and CDR2 SYDVKM come from the germline V gene. J lost 3 bases, V lost 6 bases, and 4 bases had no gene match. The CDR3 has 13 amino acids. The CDR3 DNA sequence: TGTGCCAGCAGGGGGGACAGGCTCTACGAGCAGTACTTC. This encodes CASRGDRLYEQYF.

This clonotype has just a few counts. The chain employs TRBV7-9 and TRBJ2-4; 8 nucleotides agree with TRBD1. This CDR3 region has 15 residues. Per the germline V gene, CDR1 is SEHNR and CDR2 is FQNEAQ (reference sequence). J gave up 4 bases and V 5 bases, and 7 bases lay outside the gene matches. CDR3 in DNA: TGTGCCAGCAGCCCAGGGGGCCCAGGGAAAAACATTCAGTACTTC. The encoded protein is CASSPGGPGKNIQYF.

This clonotype was seen ten or more times. This chain links TRBV10-3 with TRBJ1-1; the D is unclear. The CDR3 has 17 amino acids. Germline V gene lookup returns CDR1 ENHRY and CDR2 SYGVKD. V lost 0 bases and J lost 3, with 17 bases in between. CDR3 amino acids: CAISESVPRGEDTEAFF. Here the CDR3 DNA reads TGTGCCATCAGTGAGTCGGTTCCCCGGGGTGAGGACACTGAAGCTTTCTTT.

This clonotype was recorded a few times. CDR3 protein: CSARDLSSNNEQFF. The CDR3 DNA follows: TGCAGTGCTAGAGATCTATCCAGCAACAATGAGCAGTTCTTC. This chain joins TRBV20-1 and TRBJ2-1, with D hard to call. The V gene lost 0 bases and the J gene lost 5 bases, with 11 bases spanning the gap. The V gene's germline CDR1 is DFQATT and CDR2 SNEGSKA (reference sequence). The CDR3 has 14 amino acids.

The table lists this clonotype with many counts. The V call is TRBV10-3, the J call TRBJ1-6; TRBD1 is a possible D gene (6 bases). The V end was cut by 4 bases, the J end by 5 bases, with 15 bases between. The V gene's germline CDR1 is ENHRY and CDR2 SYGVKD. This CDR3 contains 16 residues. The CDR3 is CAISGTDRTHNSPLHF. The CDR3 bases are TGTGCCATCAGTGGCACCGACAGGACCCATAATTCACCCCTCCACTTT.

At least ten counts were recorded for this clonotype. The chain recombines TRBV12-3 or TRBV12-4 with TRBJ2-2, with D perhaps given as TRBD1 or TRBD2 (6 bases each). The CDR3 runs 14 residues. Trimming removed 6 bases from V and 2 bases from J, with 10 bases in between. The CDR3 DNA is TGTGCCAGCAGGCGGGACATAAACACCGGGGAGCTGTTTTTT. Residues: CASRRDINTGELFF.

Comment on this clonotype: At one end, the junction sequence differs from germline, possibly due to a read error. The rearrangement joins TRBV7-3 to TRBJ2-2; the match to TRBD2 covers 13 bases. CDR1 is SGHTA and CDR2 is FQGTGA in the germline V gene. There are 17 residues in the CDR3. The CDR3 here is CSSSSSGLAGDTGELFF. Here the CDR3 DNA reads TGTTCCAGCAGCTCGTCCGGACTAGCGGGAGACACCGGGGAGCTGTTTTTT.

This chain connects TRBV30 to TRBJ1-2; D gene unclear. Germline V gene sequence: CDR1 GTSNPN, CDR2 SVGIG (reference sequence). The CDR3 spans 10 residues. The ends were cut back, 5 bases at V and 5 bases at J, with 6 bases in the middle. The CDR3 DNA sequence: TGTGCCTGGTCTGGTTATGGCTACACCTTC. Its protein product is CAWSGYGYTF.

In this sample, this clonotype turned up many times. This sequence joins TRBV29-1 and TRBJ1-1; the D gene is possibly TRBD1 (5 bases). The V gene's germline CDR1 is SQVTM and CDR2 ANQGSEA. There are 14 residues in the CDR3. V was clipped by 0 bases and J by 13 bases, with 21 bases between them. Here the CDR3 reads CSVEDPTWRGAGFF. The CDR3 bases are TGCAGCGTTGAAGATCCGACTTGGCGCGGGGCAGGTTTCTTT.

This clonotype was found a few times. This may come from a read error, since a much larger clone is one base off. The gene calls are TRBV7-2 and TRBJ1-1; D unresolved. Germline V gene lookup returns CDR1 SGHTA and CDR2 FQGNSA. CDR3 size: 13 residues. V gave up 4 bases and J gave up 0 bases, with 6 bases separating them. The CDR3 DNA reads TGTGCCAGCAGCTCCAACATGAACACTGAAGCTTTCTTT. Amino acid sequence: CASSSNMNTEAFF.

In this sample, this clonotype turned up a few times. This chain connects TRBV12-3 or TRBV12-4 to TRBJ2-7; no definite D call. The CDR3 runs to 12 residues. V lost 3 bases and J lost 3, with 6 bases in between. CDR3 protein: CASSFMGYEQYF. DNA of the CDR3: TGTGCCAGCAGTTTTATGGGCTACGAGCAGTACTTC.

This rearrangement joins TRBV7-2 to TRBJ1-5; D is undetermined. Between the trimmed V and J ends, which lost 1 base and 2 bases, there was a span of 9 bases. The germline gives CDR1 SGHTA, CDR2 FQGNSA. The CDR3 has 15 amino acids. The CDR3 region has the DNA TGTGCCAGCAGCTTAGGGGTTTATGGCAATCAGCCCCAGCATTTT. It specifies CASSLGVYGNQPQHF.

The chain combines TRBV21-1 with TRBJ1-2. TRBV21-1 is a pseudogene locus. This CDR3 has 13 amino acids. CDR3 coding DNA: TGTGCCAGCAGCAAAGAGAGGGCCCGGGGCTACACCTTC. Translating gives CASSKERARGYTF.

In this sample, this clonotype turned up many times. This chain uses TRBV20-1 with TRBJ1-2; maybe TRBD1 (5 bases). Germline V lookup: CDR1 DFQATT, CDR2 SNEGSKA (reference sequence). This CDR3 region has 15 residues. V lost 2 bases, J lost 2 bases, and 15 bases lay in between. The CDR3 is CSARPPGGLNYGYTF. The CDR3, as DNA: TGCAGTGCTAGACCCCCGGGGGGACTCAACTATGGCTACACCTTC.

This clonotype was picked up many times. The J gene is TRBJ2-2, the V gene TRBV20-1, with D possibly matching TRBD2 (6 bases). Germline V gene lookup returns CDR1 DFQATT and CDR2 SNEGSKA (reference sequence). The CDR3 spans 16 residues. With 2 bases removed from V and 0 bases from J, the gap between germline ends came to 13 bases. The CDR3 reads CSARSLAEANTGELFF. In DNA, the CDR3 is TGCAGTGCTAGATCATTAGCGGAGGCGAACACCGGGGAGCTGTTTTTT.

This clonotype was picked up one time. A single base separates this from a much larger clone, so it may be a read error. The V gene is TRBV15, the J gene TRBJ1-5, with D hard to call. Germline CDR1 LNHNV, CDR2 YYDKDF (reference sequence). The CDR3 totals 16 residues. The CDR3 DNA sequence: TGTGCCACCAGCAGAGCTGTGCAGATTAGAAATCAGGCCCAGCATTTT. Translating it yields CATSRAVQIRNQAQHF.

In its sample, this clonotype was seen many times. The V gene is TRBV20-1, the J gene TRBJ2-3; D gene ambiguous. The length of the CDR3 is 14 residues. Germline CDR1 reads DFQATT; CDR2 reads SNEGSKA (reference sequence). Trimming stripped 3 bases from V and 2 bases from J, with 12 bases between. This CDR3 is CSASDRRFTDTQYF. CDR3 DNA sequence: TGCAGTGCTAGCGACCGTAGGTTCACAGATACGCAGTATTTT.

This chain uses TRBV6-5 with TRBJ2-2; D is ambiguous. CDR1 and CDR2 (germline): MNHEY, SVGAGI. CDR3 size: 15 residues. V lost 8 bases and J lost 5, with 18 bases in between. The CDR3 here is CASVMGDWVTGELFF. CDR3 coding DNA: TGTGCCAGCGTTATGGGCGACTGGGTGACCGGGGAGCTGTTTTTT.

This clonotype was found many times. The CDR3 DNA reads TGCAGCGTCCTTAACAGGGCCAACGGTGAAAAACTGTTTTTT. Translated, it gives CSVLNRANGEKLFF. V gene TRBV29-1 combines with J gene TRBJ1-4, with D maybe TRBD1 (6 bases). The CDR3 runs to 14 residues. Germline V lookup: CDR1 SQVTM, CDR2 ANQGSEA. Trimming took 6 bases from V and 7 from J, leaving 18 bases between them. The variable domain in full, with the rest retrieved from reference TRBV29-1 and TRBJ1-4, is SAVISQKPSRDICQRGTSLTIQCQVDSQVTMMFWYRQQPGQSLTLIATANQGSEATYESGFVIDKFPISRPNLTFSTLTVSNMSPEDSSIYLCSVLNRANGEKLFFGSGTQLSVL.

This clonotype was seen a few times. This sequence joins TRBV3-1 and TRBJ1-1; 8 nucleotides align to TRBD1. Germline CDR1 reads LGHDT; CDR2 reads YNNKEL (reference sequence). J lost 1 base, V lost 5 bases, and 6 bases had no gene match. The CDR3 is made up of 15 amino acids. The CDR3 DNA sequence: TGTGCCAGCAGCTTAGGACAGGGTACGAACACTGAAGCTTTCTTT. This encodes CASSLGQGTNTEAFF. Full variable domain (missing parts from reference TRBV3-1 and TRBJ1-1): DTAVSQTPKYLVTQMGNDKSIKCEQNLGHDTMYWYKQDSKKFLKIMFSYNNKELIINETVPNRFSPKSPDKAHLNLHINSLELGDSAVYFCASSLGQGTNTEAFFGQGTRLTVV.